One and the same sample provided the 30 T cell receptor beta chains below, sequenced in a study of naive and memory T cell subsets. The beta constant-region primer was an equimolar mix of two oligonucleotides covering TRBC1 and TRBC2. TCRdb reprocessed the UMI-ligation and nested PCR reads via MiXCR and lists one record per CDR3 protein. This table holds roughly 91,000 distinct CDR3 sequences, around 13% found once. Sequencing was done on a sample of central memory CD4+ T cells from blood. The receptors come from a human donor in good health.

This clonotype was recorded at least ten times. The chain joins TRBV28 to TRBJ2-4, with 11 bases fitting TRBD1. The CDR3 length is 15 residues. Per the germline V gene, CDR1 is MDHEN and CDR2 is SYDVKM. After removal of 6 bases from V and 6 bases from J, the junction contained 7 bases not matched to a gene. CDR3 nucleotides: TGTGCCAGCAGGCCGGTCGGGACAGGGGGAAACATTCAGTACTTC. This codes for CASRPVGTGGNIQYF.

This clonotype has only a few counts. V usage is TRBV20-1 and J usage is TRBJ1-1; maybe TRBD1 (5 bases). The V and J ends lost 6 bases and 4 bases respectively, with 12 bases between them. CDR1 and CDR2 (germline): DFQATT, SNEGSKA (reference sequence). The CDR3 consists of 12 residues. The CDR3 DNA follows: TGCAGTGCCGGGGGACGGGGCACTGAAGCTTTCTTT. Translated, it gives CSAGGRGTEAFF.

This chain connects TRBV4-2 to TRBJ2-7; 8 bases fit TRBD2. The CDR3 spans 15 residues. Germline V gene sequence: CDR1 LGHNA, CDR2 YNFKEQ. The V gene end was trimmed by 2 bases and the J gene end by 5 bases; junction bases not matched to a gene: 8. The CDR3 loop reads CASSQTGTRPDEQYF. CDR3 sequence (DNA): TGTGCCAGCAGCCAAACCGGGACTAGGCCCGACGAGCAGTACTTC.

This clonotype was counted ten times or more. The V and J genes are TRBV24-1 and TRBJ1-3; D might be TRBD1 (6 bases). CDR1 is KGHDR and CDR2 is SFDVKD in the germline V gene. V dropped 3 bases and J dropped 0 bases, with 11 bases sitting between them. The CDR3 consists of 16 residues. The CDR3 region is CATSDPGHNSGNTIYF. For the CDR3, the DNA is TGTGCCACCAGTGATCCGGGACACAACTCTGGAAACACCATATATTTT.

This clonotype was counted at least ten times. DNA of the CDR3: TGCGCCAGCAGCTTGGGAGGGGACCAATACGAGCAGTACTTC. Its translation: CASSLGGDQYEQYF. The chain joins TRBV5-1 to TRBJ2-7, with D possibly called TRBD1 or TRBD2 (5 bases each). The CDR3 length is 14 residues. Germline V gene data show CDR1 as SGHRS and CDR2 as YFSETQ. Trimming took 0 bases from V and 4 from J, leaving 11 bases between them.

The sample holds many counts of this clonotype. In nucleotides, the CDR3 is TGTGCCAGCAGCCAAGATTACTCAGTAGCGGGTGTGACAGATACGCAGTATTTT. It codes for CASSQDYSVAGVTDTQYF. The rearrangement links TRBV3-1 to TRBJ2-3; 7 bases fit TRBD2. Germline V gene sequence: CDR1 LGHDT, CDR2 YNNKEL (reference sequence). The J segment lost 3 bases and the V segment lost 0 bases, leaving 12 bases of the junction unmatched. This CDR3 is built from 18 residues.

This clonotype turned up a few times. The chain combines TRBV27 with TRBJ2-4; a weak D match, TRBD2 (5 bases). The CDR3 is 13 residues long. The germline V gene has CDR1 MNHEY and CDR2 SMNVEV (reference sequence). Trimming removed 3 bases at V and 6 bases at J, with 9 bases between. The CDR3 sequence: CASSFEGLNIQYF. CDR3 nucleotide sequence: TGTGCCAGCAGTTTTGAGGGCCTAAACATTCAGTACTTC.

In this sample, this clonotype turned up a few times. The CDR3 sequence is CAISELDSHSYEQYF. The DNA of the CDR3 is TGTGCCATCAGTGAGCTAGACAGCCACTCCTACGAGCAGTACTTC. The chain joins TRBV10-3 to TRBJ2-7; TRBD1 might be the D (5 bases). Per germline, CDR1 ENHRY and CDR2 SYGVKD. V was clipped by 2 bases and J by 0 bases, with 11 bases between them. The CDR3 is 15 residues long.

Turning to this clonotype: A read error is possible here, since a much larger clone lies one base away. This chain uses TRBV12-3 or TRBV12-4 with TRBJ1-1; 8 bases match TRBD1. The CDR3 is made up of 13 amino acids. J gave up 6 bases and V 6 bases, and 6 bases lay outside the gene matches. The CDR3 sequence: CASSLRGRAEAFF. The CDR3 nucleotides are TGTGCCAGCAGCCTCAGGGGGCGGGCTGAAGCTTTCTTT.

This clonotype was recorded a few times. The chain couples TRBV7-3 to TRBJ2-7; TRBD2 matches 8 bases. V lost 5 bases and J lost 3; bases outside the gene matches: 3. Germline V CDR1 and CDR2: SGHTA, FQGTGA. The CDR3 sequence is 13 residues long. The CDR3 DNA sequence: TGTGCCAGCAGCGCCAGCGGGGGCTACGAGCAGTACTTC. As protein: CASSASGGYEQYF.

There are a few counts of this clonotype. The DNA is omitted, as the CDR3 cannot be located on it reliably, and the CDR3 follows TCRdb's listing. V and J are TRBV3-1 and TRBJ2-6; TRBD1 was called by the table and not checked on the DNA. With termini counted, the CDR3 has 17 amino acids. Germline CDR1 and CDR2: LGHDT and YNNKEL (reference sequence). This CDR3 reads CASRVGQGTFGANVLTF.

This rearrangement joins TRBV6-2 or TRBV6-3 to TRBJ2-7; D not resolved. This CDR3 is built from 14 residues. Germline CDR1 reads MNHEY; CDR2 reads SVGEGT. Trimming cost V 6 bases and J 6 bases, with 18 bases left between them. The CDR3 loop reads CASSSSGVRGEQYF. As DNA, the CDR3 is TGTGCCAGCAGCTCCTCCGGAGTCCGTGGCGAGCAGTACTTC.

The chain links TRBV5-4 to TRBJ2-1, with 7 bases identical to TRBD1. CDR1 SGHNT and CDR2 YYREEE come from the germline V gene (reference sequence). The junction had 6 bases not matched to a gene; V was cut back by 4 bases and J by 5 bases. The CDR3 runs to 14 residues. In nucleotides, the CDR3 is TGTGCCAGCAGCGATAGGGGGCTTAACAATGAGCAGTTCTTC. Protein: CASSDRGLNNEQFF. The full variable domain, its missing parts supplied by reference TRBV5-4 and TRBJ2-1, is ETGVTQSPTHLIKTRGQQVTLRCSSQSGHNTVSWYQQALGQGPQFIFQYYREEENGRGNFPPRFSGLQFPNYSSELNVNALELDDSALYLCASSDRGLNNEQFFGPGTRLTVL.

This clonotype showed up just a few times. The V call is TRBV30, the J call TRBJ2-2; 11 bases map to TRBD2. CDR3 length: 15 residues. Germline-derived CDR1 and CDR2 are GTSNPN and SVGIG (reference sequence). V lost 2 bases, J lost 6 bases, and 5 bases stayed unmatched. This CDR3 reads CAWSLSGRAAGELFF. CDR3 nucleotides: TGTGCCTGGAGTCTTAGCGGGAGGGCCGCCGGGGAGCTGTTTTTT.

This clonotype was detected many times. V usage is TRBV14 and J usage is TRBJ2-3; no reliable D call. V lost 7 bases, J lost 2 bases, and 10 bases lay in between. CDR1 and CDR2 from the germline V gene are SGHDN and FVKESK. The CDR3 is made up of 13 amino acids. The CDR3 protein is CASNTVITDTQYF. DNA for the CDR3: TGTGCCAGCAATACGGTCATCACAGATACGCAGTATTTT. The whole variable domain, remainder taken from reference TRBV14 and TRBJ2-3, is EAGVTQFPSHSVIEKGQTVTLRCDPISGHDNLYWYRRVMGKEIKFLLHFVKESKQDESGMPNNRFLAERTGGTYSTLKVQPAELEDSGVYFCASNTVITDTQYFGPGTRLTVL.

This chain connects TRBV20-1 to TRBJ2-2; a possible D gene is TRBD1 (6 bases). CDR1 and CDR2 from the germline V gene are DFQATT and SNEGSKA (reference sequence). The V and J ends lost 4 bases and 3 bases respectively, with 12 bases between them. The CDR3 loop spans 14 amino acids. CDR3 sequence (DNA): TGCAGTGCTACTCAGGGGACCTACACCGGGGAGCTGTTTTTT. The encoded protein is CSATQGTYTGELFF.

This clonotype was counted many times. A much larger clonotype is one base distant, so this may be a read error. The rearrangement uses TRBV29-1 and TRBJ2-5; D is uncertain. This CDR3 comprises 9 residues. The V gene's germline CDR1 is SQVTM and CDR2 ANQGSEA. CDR3 sequence: CSGEKTQYF. For the CDR3, the DNA is TGCAGCGGTGAAAAGACCCAGTACTTC.

This clonotype was seen only a few times. The chain couples TRBV18 to TRBJ2-5; 8 bases are a match to TRBD1. Germline trimming cut 6 bases from V and 8 bases from J; bases unmatched to any gene: 17. Germline lookup yields CDR1 KGHSH and CDR2 LQKENI. The length of the CDR3 is 16 residues. CDR3 sequence: CASSGEPGQEQGTQYF. CDR3 DNA sequence: TGTGCCAGCTCCGGAGAACCGGGACAGGAGCAAGGAACCCAGTACTTC.

This clonotype was counted once. V usage is TRBV20-1 and J usage is TRBJ1-2, with TRBD1 matching over 12 bases. The CDR3 is 14 amino acids. Germline CDR1 is DFQATT and CDR2 is SNEGSKA (reference sequence). J lost 8 bases, V lost 3 bases, and 7 bases had no gene match. For the CDR3, the DNA is TGCAGTGCTAGGTGGGGACAGGGGGCGGACGGCTACACCTTC. It is translated as CSARWGQGADGYTF.

On this clonotype itself: A read error may account for a junction end that differs from germline. The CDR3 DNA follows: TGTGCCAGCAACCAAGTAAAACAGGGGGCGCGGGAGCAGTACTTC. It yields the protein CASNQVKQGAREQYF. The chain recombines TRBV3-1 with TRBJ2-7, with TRBD1 matching over 9 bases. There are 15 residues in the CDR3. Germline V gene lookup returns CDR1 LGHDT and CDR2 YNNKEL (reference sequence).

This chain uses TRBV10-3 with TRBJ2-1; 7 bases line up with TRBD1. After removal of 0 bases from V and 8 bases from J, the junction contained 10 bases not matched to a gene. The CDR3 totals 16 residues. CDR1 and CDR2 from the germline V gene are ENHRY and SYGVKD. CDR3 sequence: CAISESVGGAGDEQFF. The CDR3 DNA sequence: TGTGCCATCAGTGAGTCGGTAGGGGGCGCAGGTGATGAGCAGTTCTTC.

The table lists this clonotype with a few counts. CDR3 DNA: TGTGCCAGCAGCCAAGTTGCGGAGTATGAGCAGTTCTTC. Its translation: CASSQVAEYEQFF. This rearrangement joins TRBV4-2 to TRBJ2-1, with no clear D. V was shortened by 1 base and J by 8 bases, with 9 bases between the two germline ends. From germline, CDR1 is LGHNA and CDR2 YNFKEQ. The CDR3 sequence is 13 residues long.

This clonotype was found many times. The chain joins TRBV7-2 to TRBJ2-7, with 8 nucleotides matching TRBD2. Germline V gene lookup returns CDR1 SGHTA and CDR2 FQGNSA. The junction had 7 bases not matched to a gene; V was cut back by 4 bases and J by 2 bases. The CDR3 consists of 15 residues. The CDR3 reads CASSSRTSPAYEQYF. The CDR3 region has the DNA TGTGCCAGCAGCTCCCGGACTAGCCCCGCCTACGAGCAGTACTTC.

This clonotype was counted a few times. The V gene is TRBV4-1, the J gene TRBJ1-3; 9 bases fit TRBD1. V lost 1 base to trimming and J lost 2 bases; unmatched junction nucleotides: 3. Germline V gene lookup returns CDR1 MGHRA and CDR2 YSYEKL. The CDR3 runs to 16 residues. The CDR3 reads CASSQVGTGTGNTIYF. In DNA, the CDR3 is TGCGCCAGCAGCCAAGTCGGGACAGGGACTGGAAACACCATATATTTT.

This chain joins TRBV20-1 and TRBJ2-1; 7 positions agree with TRBD2. CDR1 DFQATT and CDR2 SNEGSKA come from the germline V gene (reference sequence). Trimming took 0 bases from V and 8 from J; bases not matched to a gene: 10. The CDR3 length is 15 residues. The CDR3 loop is CSARDGGSGSDEQFF. The DNA of the CDR3 is TGCAGTGCTAGAGATGGAGGTAGCGGGTCCGATGAGCAGTTCTTC.

This rearrangement joins TRBV14 to TRBJ2-7, with 9 bases identical to TRBD2. This CDR3 contains 15 residues. With V trimmed by 2 bases and J by 3 bases, 5 bases remained unmatched. In germline, CDR1 is SGHDN, CDR2 FVKESK. DNA for the CDR3: TGTGCCAGCAGCCAATTGCTAGCGGGGTACTACGAGCAGTACTTC. Protein: CASSQLLAGYYEQYF.

This clonotype was recorded at least ten times. The CDR3 loop is CASSYNGLNTEAFF. In DNA form, the CDR3 reads TGTGCCAGCAGTTACAACGGACTGAACACTGAAGCTTTCTTT. This chain joins TRBV6-5 and TRBJ1-1; D unresolved. V shed 2 bases and J shed 0 bases, with 7 bases lying between them. The germline V gene encodes CDR1 MNHEY and CDR2 SVGAGI. CDR3 length: 14 residues.

This clonotype was recorded at least ten times. This chain joins TRBV28 and TRBJ1-2; no reliable D call. Germline CDR1 reads MDHEN; CDR2 reads SYDVKM. The V end was cut by 6 bases, the J end by 6 bases, with 14 bases between. The CDR3 has 13 amino acids. As DNA, the CDR3 is TGTGCCAGCAGAAATAATGGGTTTAATGGCTACACCTTC. This translates into CASRNNGFNGYTF.

This clonotype occurred a few times. This chain joins TRBV20-1 and TRBJ2-3, with 8 bases matching TRBD1. Per germline, CDR1 DFQATT and CDR2 SNEGSKA (reference sequence). Trimming at V came to 3 bases and at J to 3 bases, leaving 8 bases not matched to a gene. This CDR3 has 15 residues. The chain's CDR3 is CSASPDRGYTDTQYF. The DNA of the CDR3 is TGCAGTGCTAGTCCCGACAGGGGATATACAGATACGCAGTATTTT.

This chain joins TRBV15 and TRBJ2-2; D is uncertain. The CDR3 is made up of 15 amino acids. V was shortened by 0 bases and J by 2 bases, with 7 bases between the two germline ends. The germline CDR1 and CDR2 sequences are LNHNV and YYDKDF (reference sequence). The CDR3 bases are TGTGCCACCAGCAGAGATTCAGGAAACACCGGGGAGCTGTTTTTT. Amino acids: CATSRDSGNTGELFF.